The 27 T cell receptor beta chains given below trace back to one sample, sequenced in a study of blood T cell repertoires in COVID-19. Sequenced by immunoSEQ multiplex PCR; TCRdb stores in-frame clones only, minus some. The data contain under 450,000 clones, roughly 90% of them singletons. Sequenced: PBMCs or T cells enriched from blood (not recorded which). Receptor source: a woman aged 30 to 39 who had recovered from COVID-19.

The chain has TRBV27 and TRBJ2-1; TRBD1 is a possible D gene (6 bases). The length of the CDR3 is 14 residues. Germline CDR1 is MNHEY and CDR2 is SMNVEV (reference sequence). V was shortened by 8 bases and J by 4 bases, with 15 bases between the two germline ends. CDR3: CASAGTKEYNEQFF. The CDR3 region has the DNA TGTGCCAGCGCCGGGACAAAAGAATACAATGAGCAGTTCTTC.

The rearrangement joins TRBV29-1 to TRBJ2-1, with D perhaps TRBD2 (6 bases). CDR1 and CDR2 (germline): SQVTM, ANQGSEA. The CDR3 spans 11 residues. Trimming took off 4 bases at V and 9 bases at J, with 10 bases between the two ends. The CDR3 sequence: CSVGRGGEQFF. The CDR3 DNA is TGCAGCGTTGGGAGGGGTGGTGAGCAGTTCTTC.

The chain combines TRBV4-1 with TRBJ1-4; 7 bases are shared with TRBD1. The CDR3 consists of 19 residues. V trimming: 4 bases; J trimming: 10 bases; junction bases outside the gene matches: 24. Per germline, CDR1 MGHRA and CDR2 YSYEKL. The CDR3 DNA follows: TGCGCCAGCAGCCCGCTTATACAGGGGCCTACTAGGACTCGAGGAAAACTGTTTTTT. Translated, it gives CASSPLIQGPTRTRGKLFF.

The chain employs TRBV7-9 and TRBJ1-5; D unclear. The CDR3 totals 15 residues. The germline V gene has CDR1 SEHNR and CDR2 FQNEAQ (reference sequence). V was cut by 1 base and J by 3 bases, with 10 bases left in between. The CDR3 region is CASSLDRGPNQPQHF. In nucleotides, the CDR3 is TGTGCCAGCAGCTTAGATCGGGGTCCCAATCAGCCCCAGCATTTT.

Turning to this clone: The same CDR3 arises from other DNA sequences in this sample as well. The chain carries TRBV7-9 and TRBJ2-7, with D unclear. Germline V CDR1 and CDR2: SEHNR, FQNEAQ (reference sequence). V lost 3 bases and J 2 bases, leaving 2 bases between the germline ends. This CDR3 has 11 amino acids. CDR3 sequence reads: CASSFTYEQYF. CDR3 nucleotide sequence: TGTGCCAGCAGCTTTACCTACGAGCAGTACTTC.

This clone was observed a single time. The gene calls are TRBV3-1 (or the pseudogene TRBV3-2) and TRBJ1-1, with D hard to call. Germline V gene lookup returns CDR1 LGHDT and CDR2 YNNKEL (reference sequence). The germline V and J ends were trimmed by 5 bases and 4 bases, with 11 bases remaining between them. This CDR3 region has 13 residues. The CDR3 is CASSAGEGTEAFF. The CDR3 DNA reads as TGTGCCAGCAGCGCCGGGGAAGGCACTGAAGCTTTCTTT.

This chain connects TRBV14 to TRBJ2-2; the D gene is possibly TRBD1 (5 bases). CDR3 size: 15 residues. Between the trimmed V and J ends, which lost 3 bases and 4 bases, there was a span of 12 bases. Germline loops: CDR1 SGHDN, CDR2 FVKESK. As DNA, the CDR3 is TGTGCCAGCAGCCACCTAATTGACAGCACCGGGGAGCTGTTTTTT. Protein sequence: CASSHLIDSTGELFF. Based on the CDR3 plus reference TRBV14 and TRBJ2-2, the full variable domain is EAGVTQFPSHSVIEKGQTVTLRCDPISGHDNLYWYRRVMGKEIKFLLHFVKESKQDESGMPNNRFLAERTGGTYSTLKVQPAELEDSGVYFCASSHLIDSTGELFFGEGSRLTVL.

The chain employs TRBV13 and TRBJ2-1; 11 nucleotides line up with TRBD2. After removal of 4 bases from V and 2 bases from J, the junction contained 4 bases not matched to a gene. The CDR3 totals 16 residues. Per the germline V gene, CDR1 is PRHDT and CDR2 is FYEKMQ (reference sequence). The chain's CDR3 is CASSSPSGRTYNEQFF. CDR3 nucleotides: TGTGCCAGCAGCTCCCCTAGCGGGAGGACCTACAATGAGCAGTTCTTC. The full variable domain, its missing parts supplied by reference TRBV13 and TRBJ2-1, is AAGVIQSPRHLIKEKRETATLKCYPIPRHDTVYWYQQGPGQDPQFLISFYEKMQSDKGSIPDRFSAQQFSDYHSELNMSSLELGDSALYFCASSSPSGRTYNEQFFGPGTRLTVL.

The gene calls are TRBV6-5 and TRBJ2-3, with D maybe TRBD1 (6 bases). Germline V gives CDR1 MNHEY, CDR2 SVGAGI. CDR3 length: 15 amino acids. The V end was cut by 6 bases, the J end by 2 bases, with 15 bases between. For the CDR3, the DNA is TGTGCCAGCAGAAGGACGCTGGGGGCCACAGATACGCAGTATTTT. Protein product: CASRRTLGATDTQYF.

The sample holds a few counts of this clone. The CDR3 sequence: CASEQSGGVNYGYTF. In nucleotides, the CDR3 is TGTGCCAGCGAACAAAGTGGGGGCGTTAACTATGGCTACACCTTC. This chain links TRBV28 with TRBJ1-2; TRBD1 is a possible D gene (6 bases). Germline values: CDR1 MDHEN, CDR2 SYDVKM. CDR3 size: 15 residues. V lost 8 bases to trimming and J lost 1 base, with 17 bases between them.

V gene TRBV12-3 or TRBV12-4 combines with J gene TRBJ1-1; 7 nucleotides agree with TRBD1. The J segment lost 8 bases and the V segment lost 7 bases, leaving 7 bases of the junction unmatched. CDR3 length: 12 amino acids. The CDR3 region is CASTKDRPEAFF. CDR3 DNA: TGTGCCAGCACCAAGGACAGGCCCGAAGCTTTCTTT.

The chain joins TRBV29-1 to TRBJ1-2; 9 nucleotides line up with TRBD1. CDR3 size: 12 residues. Germline V gene lookup returns CDR1 SQVTM and CDR2 ANQGSEA. Trimming took 4 bases from V and 8 from J; bases not matched to a gene: 5. CDR3: CSVVRDRDGYTF. CDR3 nucleotides: TGCAGCGTTGTTCGGGACAGGGACGGCTACACCTTC.

The chain uses TRBV5-4 and TRBJ2-7, with TRBD2 matching 7 bases. J gave up 3 bases and V 2 bases, and 5 bases lay outside the gene matches. CDR3 length equals 14 residues. Germline CDR1 and CDR2: SGHNT and YYREEE (reference sequence). The CDR3 protein is CASSFPGGNYEQYF. As DNA, the CDR3 is TGTGCCAGCAGCTTTCCGGGAGGAAACTACGAGCAGTACTTC.

CDR3 DNA sequence: TGCAGCGTTGAAGTCTTATGGCAGGGCACCTACGAGCAGTACTTC. Residues: CSVEVLWQGTYEQYF. The chain links TRBV29-1 to TRBJ2-7; possibly TRBD1 for D (5 bases). Trimming took 1 base from V and 2 from J, leaving 15 bases between them. Germline V lookup: CDR1 SQVTM, CDR2 ANQGSEA. This CDR3 comprises 15 residues.

The V gene is TRBV28, the J gene TRBJ2-3, with 13 bases fitting TRBD2. The CDR3 contains 20 residues. Germline CDR1 MDHEN, CDR2 SYDVKM. With V trimmed by 3 bases and J by 0 bases, 12 bases remained unmatched. This CDR3 reads CASSFTPRTSGRWSTDTQYF. The CDR3 DNA reads as TGTGCCAGCAGTTTCACCCCCCGGACTAGCGGGAGATGGAGCACAGATACGCAGTATTTT.

The V gene is TRBV7-6, the J gene TRBJ2-7; 9 positions match TRBD1. Germline V lookup: CDR1 SGHVS, CDR2 FNYEAQ. With 5 bases clipped from V and 3 bases from J, the junction kept 8 bases outside the gene matches. This CDR3 is built from 15 residues. The CDR3 sequence: CASSAGQGRGYEQYF. The CDR3 DNA reads TGTGCCAGCAGCGCGGGACAGGGCAGAGGCTACGAGCAGTACTTC. The variable domain in full, completed from reference TRBV7-6 and TRBJ2-7, reads GAGVSQSPRYKVTKRGQDVALRCDPISGHVSLYWYRQALGQGPEFLTYFNYEAQQDKSGLPNDRFSAERPEGSISTLTIQRTEQRDSAMYRCASSAGQGRGYEQYFGPGTRLTVT.

V usage is TRBV4-1 and J usage is TRBJ2-3, with TRBD2 matching 11 bases. The CDR3 covers 15 residues. V was pared by 4 bases and J by 4 bases, with 4 bases of the junction left unmatched. The germline gives CDR1 MGHRA, CDR2 YSYEKL. CDR3 in DNA: TGCGCCAGCAGCCGCACGGGACTAGCGGCAGATACGCAGTATTTT. Its translation: CASSRTGLAADTQYF.

The chain links TRBV5-1 to TRBJ2-7; TRBD1 might be the D (5 bases). Trimming left V 4 bases short and J 2 bases short, with 13 bases between. The CDR3 consists of 14 residues. Germline V gene data show CDR1 as SGHRS and CDR2 as YFSETQ. The CDR3 bases are TGCGCCAGCAGCGCAATGACAGCTACCTACGAGCAGTACTTC. Translated, it gives CASSAMTATYEQYF.

The V gene is TRBV11-1, the J gene TRBJ2-7; D is undetermined. Per germline, CDR1 SGHAT and CDR2 FQDESV (reference sequence). The CDR3 runs 16 residues. V lost 0 bases and J 0 bases, leaving 12 bases between the germline ends. The DNA of the CDR3 is TGTGCCAGCAGCTTAGCCTTGGCAGGTGACTCCTACGAGCAGTACTTC. As protein: CASSLALAGDSYEQYF.

The sample holds one count of this clone. The CDR3 here is CASSSEDRKAFF. The CDR3, as DNA: TGTGCCAGCAGTTCCGAAGACAGGAAAGCTTTCTTT. This rearrangement joins TRBV12-3 or TRBV12-4 to TRBJ1-1; TRBD1 might be the D (6 bases). This CDR3 has 12 residues. V was pared by 4 bases and J by 9 bases, with 12 bases between.

This chain uses TRBV5-4 with TRBJ2-1; D possibly corresponds to TRBD1 (6 bases). This CDR3 spans 15 amino acids. From germline, CDR1 is SGHNT and CDR2 YYREEE (reference sequence). The germline V and J ends were trimmed by 3 bases and 3 bases, with 13 bases remaining between them. The CDR3 DNA reads as TGTGCCAGCAGCTCAGAACAGGGAAACTACAATGAGCAGTTCTTC. Its protein is CASSSEQGNYNEQFF. The variable domain in full, completed from reference TRBV5-4 and TRBJ2-1, reads ETGVTQSPTHLIKTRGQQVTLRCSSQSGHNTVSWYQQALGQGPQFIFQYYREEENGRGNFPPRFSGLQFPNYSSELNVNALELDDSALYLCASSSEQGNYNEQFFGPGTRLTVL.

As concerns this clone: Within the sample, other DNA sequences also encode this same CDR3. This rearrangement joins TRBV19 to TRBJ2-1; D may be TRBD1 (6 bases). The CDR3 loop spans 13 amino acids. The V end lost 5 bases, the J end lost 3 bases, and 8 bases lay between the germline ends. Germline CDR1 reads LNHDA; CDR2 reads SQIVND (reference sequence). The CDR3 DNA reads as TGTGCCAGTAGTTCGACAGGCTACAATGAGCAGTTCTTC. Translated, it gives CASSSTGYNEQFF.

This chain connects TRBV25-1 to TRBJ2-1; 7 bases match TRBD1. The CDR3 contains 14 residues. The V segment lost 2 bases and the J segment 4 bases; nucleotides outside the gene matches: 2. Germline-derived CDR1 and CDR2 are MGHDK and SYGVNS. CDR3 DNA sequence: TGTGCCAGCAGTGAAAGGGGGCCTTACAATGAGCAGTTCTTC. It translates to CASSERGPYNEQFF.

This clone was recorded a few times. CDR3 coding DNA: TGTGCCAGCAGTCTACAGGGGGCCCTCTCGGTAGCTTTCTTT. Its protein is CASSLQGALSVAFF. This sequence joins TRBV27 and TRBJ1-1; TRBD1 aligns across 9 bases. This CDR3 spans 14 amino acids. Germline V gives CDR1 MNHEY, CDR2 SMNVEV (reference sequence). V shed 5 bases and J 10 bases; nucleotides not matched to a gene: 11.

The chain is built from TRBV19 and TRBJ2-7, with a possible D match to TRBD2 (5 bases). Germline V gene lookup returns CDR1 LNHDA and CDR2 SQIVND (reference sequence). This CDR3 has 14 residues. V dropped 3 bases and J dropped 2 bases, with 11 bases sitting between them. CDR3 protein: CASSISDYTYEQYF. CDR3 bases: TGTGCCAGTAGTATCAGCGACTACACCTACGAGCAGTACTTC. Filled out from reference TRBV19 and TRBJ2-7, the complete variable domain reads DGGITQSPKYLFRKEGQNVTLSCEQNLNHDAMYWYRQDPGQGLRLIYYSQIVNDFQKGDIAEGYSVSREKKESFPLTVTSAQKNPTAFYLCASSISDYTYEQYFGPGTRLTVT.

The chain employs TRBV6-4 and TRBJ1-2; 7 bases are a match to TRBD1. The CDR3 has 18 amino acids. Germline V CDR1 and CDR2: MRHNA, SNTAGT. Trimming took 2 bases from V and 4 from J; bases not matched to a gene: 16. CDR3 sequence: CASSDRVGRGKGTYGYTF. The CDR3 DNA sequence: TGTGCCAGCAGTGACCGAGTGGGCAGGGGGAAGGGAACCTATGGCTACACCTTC.

CDR3 nucleotides: TGTGCCAGCAGTTCACTAGCGGCCGGGGAGCAGTTCTTC. Protein: CASSSLAAGEQFF. J is TRBJ2-1 and V is TRBV12-3 or TRBV12-4, with 8 bases matching TRBD2. V shed 4 bases and J 10 bases; nucleotides not matched to a gene: 6. This CDR3 is 13 amino acids long.